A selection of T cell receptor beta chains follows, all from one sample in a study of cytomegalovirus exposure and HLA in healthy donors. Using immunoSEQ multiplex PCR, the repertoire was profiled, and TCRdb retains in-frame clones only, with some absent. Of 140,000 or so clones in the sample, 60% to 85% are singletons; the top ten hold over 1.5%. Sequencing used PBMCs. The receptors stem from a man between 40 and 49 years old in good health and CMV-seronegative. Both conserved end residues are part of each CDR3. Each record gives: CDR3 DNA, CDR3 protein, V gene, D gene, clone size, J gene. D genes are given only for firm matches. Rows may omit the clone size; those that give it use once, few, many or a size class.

DNA: TGCGCCAGCAGCCGGGACTTTTACAATGAGCAGTTCTTC
CDR3: CASSRDFYNEQFF
V: TRBV5-1
D: NA
size: NA
J: TRBJ2-1

DNA: TGTGCCAGCTCACCTAGGACTAGCGGGAGCGGGGAGCAGTTCTTC
CDR3: CASSPRTSGSGEQFF
V: TRBV18
D: TRBD2
size: NA
J: TRBJ2-1

DNA: TGTGCCAGCAGCTATCCTTTAGCGGACCCCCGCAATGAGCAGTTCTTC
CDR3: CASSYPLADPRNEQFF
V: TRBV7-9
D: NA
size: NA
J: TRBJ2-1

DNA: TGCAGCGTTGCACCGGGACTAGATTCTTACGAGCAGTACTTC
CDR3: CSVAPGLDSYEQYF
V: TRBV29-1
D: TRBD2
size: NA
J: TRBJ2-7

DNA: TGCGCCAGCAGTGAAGGACTAGCGGGATTGTTCTTC
CDR3: CASSEGLAGLFF
V: TRBV10-1
D: TRBD2
size: NA
J: TRBJ2-1

DNA: TGTGCCAGCGGGGAACAGGCCGCGAACACCGGGGAGCTGTTTTTT
CDR3: CASGEQAANTGELFF
V: TRBV27
D: NA
size: NA
J: TRBJ2-2

DNA: TGTTCCAGCAGCCCCCCTCCGGGCCAGGAGGGTTACAATGAGCAGTTCTTC
CDR3: CSSSPPPGQEGYNEQFF
V: TRBV7-9
D: NA
size: NA
J: TRBJ2-1

DNA: TGTGCCAGCAGCCTCGGGACTACTAGCACAGATACGCAGTATTTT
CDR3: CASSLGTTSTDTQYF
V: TRBV9
D: TRBD2
size: NA
J: TRBJ2-3

DNA: TGTGCCAGCAGCCTGGGACAGAGCCCCTACGAGCAGTACTTC
CDR3: CASSLGQSPYEQYF
V: TRBV5-6
D: TRBD1
size: NA
J: TRBJ2-7

DNA: TGCAGCGTTGAGCGACAGGGGGGATACGAGCAGTACTTC
CDR3: CSVERQGGYEQYF
V: TRBV29-1
D: TRBD1
size: NA
J: TRBJ2-7

DNA: TGTGCCAGCGACTGGACAGGAATGAACACTGAAGCTTTCTTT
CDR3: CASDWTGMNTEAFF
V: TRBV7-9
D: TRBD1
size: NA
J: TRBJ1-1

DNA: TGTGCCAGCAGCTTAGGAGGTCTCTCCTACAATGAGCAGTTCTTC
CDR3: CASSLGGLSYNEQFF
V: TRBV7-3
D: NA
size: NA
J: TRBJ2-1

DNA: TGTGCAGCGACTAGCGGGGGCACAGATACGCAGTATTTT
CDR3: CAATSGGTDTQYF
V: TRBV28
D: TRBD2
size: NA
J: TRBJ2-3

DNA: TGTGCCAGTATACCGACAGGGGTAACTGGGGCCAACGTCCTGACTTTC
CDR3: CASIPTGVTGANVLTF
V: TRBV19
D: TRBD1
size: NA
J: TRBJ2-6

DNA: TGTGCCAGCAGCGTTTATACTAGCGGGCATACCTACGAGCAGTACTTC
CDR3: CASSVYTSGHTYEQYF
V: TRBV27
D: TRBD2
size: NA
J: TRBJ2-7

DNA: TGCGCCAGCAGCTTGGACAGGGGGTACGAGCAGTACTTC
CDR3: CASSLDRGYEQYF
V: TRBV4-1
D: TRBD1
size: few
J: TRBJ2-7

DNA: TGTGCCAGCAGCGACACAGGGGAAGAGCAGTACTTC
CDR3: CASSDTGEEQYF
V: TRBV9
D: TRBD1
size: once
J: TRBJ2-5

DNA: TGTGCCAGCAGCCCGGACAGGGAGGGACGTGAAGCTTTCTTT
CDR3: CASSPDREGREAFF
V: TRBV5-6
D: TRBD1
size: NA
J: TRBJ1-1

DNA: TGTGCCAGCAGCTTAGGGGCAGCTTCTTCATACGAGCAGTACTTC
CDR3: CASSLGAASSYEQYF
V: TRBV11-2
D: NA
size: NA
J: TRBJ2-7

DNA: TGTGCCTGGAGCATCTTGGGGGGACGCCTAGACTTC
CDR3: CAWSILGGRLDF
V: TRBV30
D: NA
size: NA
J: TRBJ2-7

DNA: TGTGCCAGCCACACTAGCGGAGGGAACACCGGGGAGCTGTTTTTT
CDR3: CASHTSGGNTGELFF
V: TRBV6-1
D: TRBD2
size: NA
J: TRBJ2-2

DNA: TGTGCCACCAGCCCACGACAGGGCGCGGAGACCCAGTACTTC
CDR3: CATSPRQGAETQYF
V: TRBV15
D: TRBD1
size: NA
J: TRBJ2-5

DNA: TGTGCCAGCAGAAATGGCCAACATCAGCCCCAGCATTTT
CDR3: CASRNGQHQPQHF
V: TRBV27
D: NA
size: NA
J: TRBJ1-5

DNA: TGTGCCAGCAGCTCTTCCGGGACTAGCGGGGGGGCTAGGGAGACCCAGTACTTC
CDR3: CASSSSGTSGGARETQYF
V: TRBV5-4
D: TRBD2
size: NA
J: TRBJ2-5

DNA: TGTGCCAGCAGCTACGACAGGGGGCGCTACGAGCAGTACTTC
CDR3: CASSYDRGRYEQYF
V: TRBV5-4
D: TRBD1
size: NA
J: TRBJ2-7

DNA: TGTGCCTGGAGCCGGGAGAACACAGATACGCAGTATTTT
CDR3: CAWSRENTDTQYF
V: TRBV30
D: NA
size: NA
J: TRBJ2-3

DNA: TGTGCCAGCAGCGTAGTCACAGGGGGCGGCTACACCTTC
CDR3: CASSVVTGGGYTF
V: TRBV9
D: TRBD1
size: NA
J: TRBJ1-2

DNA: TGTGCCAGCAGCTTGCCAGCGGGGTTGGGAAACACCATATATTTT
CDR3: CASSLPAGLGNTIYF
V: TRBV5-6
D: NA
size: NA
J: TRBJ1-3

DNA: TGCGCCAGCAGCTTGAGTCTAGCGGAAGAGACCCAGTACTTC
CDR3: CASSLSLAEETQYF
V: TRBV5-1
D: TRBD2
size: NA
J: TRBJ2-5

DNA: TGTGCCAGCAGCCCGGACAGGAGTCACTATGGCTACACCTTC
CDR3: CASSPDRSHYGYTF
V: TRBV9
D: TRBD1
size: NA
J: TRBJ1-2

DNA: TGTGCCAGCAGCGTTAGACAGGGAAGCTCCTACGAGCAGTACTTC
CDR3: CASSVRQGSSYEQYF
V: TRBV7-2
D: TRBD1
size: once
J: TRBJ2-7

DNA: TGTGCCAGCAGCATAACCGGGACTCCCATTGGGGAGCAGTACTTC
CDR3: CASSITGTPIGEQYF
V: TRBV4-2
D: NA
size: NA
J: TRBJ2-7

DNA: TGCGCCAGCAGCCAGTTACTAGCGGGAGGTCCCGGGGAGCTGTTTTTT
CDR3: CASSQLLAGGPGELFF
V: TRBV4-1
D: TRBD2
size: few
J: TRBJ2-2

DNA: TGTGCCAGCAGCACGGTGGGGGGCCAAGAGACCCAGTACTTC
CDR3: CASSTVGGQETQYF
V: TRBV7-6
D: NA
size: NA
J: TRBJ2-5

DNA: TGTGCCAGCAGCCGAAGCGGGGGGGCAGAGACCCAGTACTTC
CDR3: CASSRSGGAETQYF
V: TRBV11-3
D: TRBD2
size: few
J: TRBJ2-5